These 9 T cell receptor beta chains originate from one sample sequenced in a study of blood T cell repertoires in COVID-19. The method was immunoSEQ multiplex PCR; TCRdb's version includes in-frame clones alone and lacks a portion of them. This sample has 130,000 to 150,000 clones, with approximately 82% found just once. The sequenced sample consisted of peripheral blood. These receptors came from a man in his sixties with active or convalescent COVID-19.

The chain carries TRBV3-1 (or the pseudogene TRBV3-2) and TRBJ1-1; 7 bases are shared with TRBD1. Germline V gene sequence: CDR1 LGHDT, CDR2 YNNKEL (reference sequence). The CDR3 consists of 15 residues. Trimming took 1 base from V and 4 from J; bases not matched to a gene: 6. The CDR3 DNA is TGTGCCAGCAGCCAAGGGCTGCACAGGGGCACTGAAGCTTTCTTT. Translated, it gives CASSQGLHRGTEAFF.

The rearrangement joins TRBV4-3 to TRBJ1-3; D ambiguous. The length of the CDR3 is 18 residues. Germline-derived CDR1 and CDR2 are LGHNA and YSLEER. V shed 0 bases and J shed 0 bases, with 15 bases lying between them. The CDR3 loop is CASSQDVGHTSSGNTIYF. As DNA, the CDR3 is TGCGCCAGCAGCCAAGATGTGGGCCATACGAGCTCTGGAAACACCATATATTTT.

This chain connects TRBV12-3 or TRBV12-4 to TRBJ1-2; 9 positions match TRBD1. The trim removed 3 bases at V and 8 bases at J, leaving 4 bases unmatched. CDR3 length: 13 amino acids. CDR3 bases: TGTGCCAGCAGTTTTGGACAGGGGAACGGCTACACCTTC. It is translated as CASSFGQGNGYTF.

This clone was observed at least ten times. The sample carries other DNA sequences with the same CDR3. This rearrangement joins TRBV25-1 to TRBJ2-3; 8 nucleotides agree with TRBD2. Germline V lookup: CDR1 MGHDK, CDR2 SYGVNS. CDR3 size: 14 residues. V was clipped by 3 bases and J by 4 bases; unmatched bases: 3. CDR3 coding DNA: TGTGCCAGCAGTGAGTCGGGAGGGTCAGATACGCAGTATTTT. Translation: CASSESGGSDTQYF.

The genes are TRBV7-9 and TRBJ1-1; tentative D call: TRBD1 (5 bases). Germline values: CDR1 SEHNR, CDR2 FQNEAQ (reference sequence). The CDR3 runs to 14 residues. V lost 5 bases and J lost 3, with 13 bases in between. The DNA for the CDR3 is TGTGCCAGCAGCCCCACCGGGGGATACACTGAAGCTTTCTTT. The encoded protein is CASSPTGGYTEAFF.

This sequence joins TRBV30 and TRBJ1-1; weak D call: TRBD1 (6 bases). The CDR3 is made up of 13 amino acids. The germline V gene encodes CDR1 GTSNPN and CDR2 SVGIG (reference sequence). V was cut by 2 bases and J by 0 bases, with 7 bases left in between. CDR3 bases: TGTGCCTGGAGTCGGACAGTGAACACTGAAGCTTTCTTT. Translating it yields CAWSRTVNTEAFF. Full variable domain (outside the CDR3, taken from reference TRBV30 and TRBJ1-1): SQTIHQWPATLVQPVGSPLSLECTVEGTSNPNLYWYRQAAGRGLQLLFYSVGIGQISSEVPQNLSASRPQDRQFILSSKKLLLSDSGFYLCAWSRTVNTEAFFGQGTRLTVV.

The CDR3 protein is CASSQPWQSSRNEQFF. In DNA, the CDR3 is TGTGCCAGCAGCCAACCTTGGCAGTCTAGCCGGAATGAGCAGTTCTTC. The V call is TRBV3-1 (or the pseudogene TRBV3-2), the J call TRBJ2-1; a weak D match, TRBD2 (5 bases). V lost 2 bases to trimming and J lost 7 bases, with 18 bases between them. Germline lookup yields CDR1 LGHDT and CDR2 YNNKEL (reference sequence). The CDR3 has 16 residues.

CDR3 sequence (DNA): TGTGCCAGCAGCGACGGAGGGTCGCTTATGGGCTACACCTTC. The encoded protein is CASSDGGSLMGYTF. This chain links TRBV6-2 or TRBV6-3 with TRBJ1-2; no firm D call. Germline V lookup: CDR1 MNHEY, CDR2 SVGEGT. The CDR3 is 14 amino acids. V shed 6 bases and J shed 8 bases, with 19 bases lying between them.

The J gene is TRBJ2-3, the V gene TRBV19; 8 bases map to TRBD1. The CDR3 runs 16 residues. Germline assignment: CDR1 LNHDA and CDR2 SQIVND (reference sequence). With V trimmed by 10 bases and J by 3 bases, 15 bases remained unmatched. The CDR3 reads CATTDPGGRWTDTQYF. For the CDR3, the DNA is TGTGCCACCACCGACCCAGGGGGCAGGTGGACAGATACGCAGTATTTT.